The next 30 T cell receptor beta chains were all read from a single sample in a study of blood T cell repertoires in COVID-19. Libraries were prepared by immunoSEQ multiplex PCR; TCRdb keeps only in-frame clonotypes and omits some of them. The sample lists about 58,000 clones; 70% to 90% were seen once. Sequencing used peripheral blood. Source of these receptors: a man in his fifties or sixties with acute or convalescent COVID-19.

The rearrangement uses TRBV28 and TRBJ2-7; D is possibly TRBD2 (5 bases). V was trimmed by 0 bases and J by 5 bases, leaving 5 bases between them. Germline V gene data show CDR1 as MDHEN and CDR2 as SYDVKM. This CDR3 spans 12 amino acids. As DNA, the CDR3 is TGTGCCAGCAGTTTATGGAGGGACGAGCAGTACTTC. Translation gives CASSLWRDEQYF. The variable domain in full, completed from reference TRBV28 and TRBJ2-7, reads DVKVTQSSRYLVKRTGEKVFLECVQDMDHENMFWYRQDPGLGLRLIYFSYDVKMKEKGDIPEGYSVSREKKERFSLILESASTNQTSMYLCASSLWRDEQYFGPGTRLTVT.

This chain connects TRBV6-2 or TRBV6-3 to TRBJ2-3, with 11 bases identical to TRBD2. The CDR3 length is 17 residues. Germline lookup yields CDR1 MNHEY and CDR2 SVGEGT. With V trimmed by 6 bases and J by 5 bases, 13 bases remained unmatched. CDR3 in amino acids: CASSEQRLAGMGDTQYF. As DNA, the CDR3 is TGTGCCAGCAGCGAACAAAGACTAGCGGGAATGGGAGATACGCAGTATTTT.

This chain uses TRBV27 with TRBJ2-1, with 10 bases matching TRBD1. The germline CDR1 and CDR2 sequences are MNHEY and SMNVEV (reference sequence). This CDR3 contains 15 residues. V trimming: 8 bases; J trimming: 6 bases; junction bases outside the gene matches: 10. CDR3 region: CASEKIGQGVNEQFF. CDR3 bases: TGTGCCAGCGAGAAGATCGGACAGGGGGTCAATGAGCAGTTCTTC.

This chain links TRBV28 with TRBJ1-5; unclear D gene. Between the trimmed V and J ends, which lost 10 bases and 3 bases, there was a span of 16 bases. This CDR3 is 14 amino acids long. Germline V gene data show CDR1 as MDHEN and CDR2 as SYDVKM. The DNA of the CDR3 is TGTGCCACAACCCCTCTCGACAACAATCAGCCCCAGCATTTT. This gives the protein CATTPLDNNQPQHF.

The chain uses TRBV19 and TRBJ2-4, with D possibly being TRBD1 (6 bases). CDR3 size: 12 residues. In germline, CDR1 is LNHDA, CDR2 SQIVND (reference sequence). Trimming cost V 7 bases and J 8 bases, with 12 bases left between them. CDR3 loop: CASTEDRHIQYF. DNA of the CDR3: TGTGCCAGTACCGAGGACAGACACATTCAGTACTTC.

This chain links TRBV6-5 with TRBJ2-2, with D perhaps matching TRBD1 (6 bases). The J call may be in error: the DNA end matches TRBJ1-3 better. Germline CDR1 reads MNHEY; CDR2 reads SVGAGI. The CDR3 is 15 amino acids. CDR3 nucleotides: TGTGCCAGCAGCCCCAGGGGTGAAACTGGAAACACCATATATTTT. Its protein product is CASSPRGETGNTIYF.

The chain has TRBV5-4 and TRBJ1-2; TRBD1 aligns across 8 bases. Germline V gene lookup returns CDR1 SGHNT and CDR2 YYREEE (reference sequence). This CDR3 has 19 residues. Trimming removed 0 bases from V and 2 bases from J; junction bases left unmatched: 15. The CDR3 region is CASSLVPGQGARGNYGYTF. CDR3 in DNA: TGTGCCAGCAGCTTGGTTCCGGGGCAGGGGGCAAGAGGCAACTATGGCTACACCTTC.

The chain links TRBV29-1 to TRBJ1-4; tentatively, D is TRBD1 (6 bases). Germline V gene sequence: CDR1 SQVTM, CDR2 ANQGSEA. The CDR3 contains 12 residues. The V and J ends lost 6 bases and 4 bases respectively, with 9 bases between them. The CDR3 DNA reads as TGCAGCGTAGGACAGATTAATGAAAAACTGTTTTTT. Amino acids: CSVGQINEKLFF.

V and J are TRBV6-5 and TRBJ1-2; perhaps TRBD1 as D (5 bases). The CDR3 has 14 amino acids. CDR1 and CDR2 (germline): MNHEY, SVGAGI. Here the CDR3 reads CVSQFRGDSPGYTF. CDR3 in DNA: TGTGTCTCGCAATTCCGGGGGGACTCTCCTGGCTACACCTTC.

J is TRBJ1-1 and V is TRBV28, with TRBD1 matching 9 bases. The CDR3 is 13 amino acids. In germline, CDR1 is MDHEN, CDR2 SYDVKM. J lost 11 bases, V lost 5 bases, and 9 bases had no gene match. CDR3 loop: CASSDPTGGQAFF. The CDR3 DNA follows: TGTGCCAGCAGTGACCCAACAGGGGGCCAGGCTTTCTTT.

J is TRBJ2-7 and V is TRBV28, with 8 bases aligning to TRBD1. The junction had 6 bases not matched to a gene; V was cut back by 7 bases and J by 4 bases. CDR1 is MDHEN, CDR2 SYDVKM, per germline. CDR3 size: 13 residues. CDR3 sequence (DNA): TGTGCCAGCACCGAGACAGGGGTTTACGAGCAGTACTTC. It translates to CASTETGVYEQYF.

The genes are TRBV4-3 and TRBJ2-3, with D uncertain. Trimming left V 0 bases short and J 4 bases short, with 8 bases between. CDR1 is LGHNA and CDR2 is YSLEER in the germline V gene. CDR3 length: 14 residues. In nucleotides, the CDR3 is TGCGCCAGCAGCCAAGATCTAACGGCAGATACGCAGTATTTT. It specifies CASSQDLTADTQYF.

This clone has a handful of counts. V is TRBV9 and J is TRBJ1-4; TRBD1 agrees at 8 bases. The CDR3 loop spans 15 amino acids. Germline V gene data show CDR1 as SGDLS and CDR2 as YYNGEE. V shed 0 bases, J shed 6 bases, and the junction held 4 bases outside the gene matches. The CDR3 sequence: CASSVGQGRDEKLFF. The CDR3 coding sequence is TGTGCCAGCAGCGTAGGACAGGGGAGGGATGAAAAACTGTTTTTT.

This clone was counted a few times. As DNA, the CDR3 is TGTGCCTGGAGCGTAGCAGTCACCGGGGAGCTGTTTTTT. Protein: CAWSVAVTGELFF. The J gene is TRBJ2-2, the V gene TRBV30; D is ambiguous. The CDR3 spans 13 residues. The germline V gene has CDR1 GTSNPN and CDR2 SVGIG (reference sequence). Trimming left V 3 bases short and J 4 bases short, with 9 bases between.

This clone has just one count. The genes are TRBV18 and TRBJ2-6, with 7 nucleotides matching TRBD1. Trimming at V came to 3 bases and at J to 4 bases, leaving 12 bases not matched to a gene. The CDR3 is made up of 18 amino acids. In germline, CDR1 is KGHSH, CDR2 LQKENI. The CDR3 DNA follows: TGTGCCAGCTCACCTCTGAGACAGGGTTCTCCGGGGGCCAACGTCCTGACTTTC. It specifies CASSPLRQGSPGANVLTF.

This clone is a singleton in its sample. The chain recombines TRBV19 with TRBJ1-2; no firm D call. CDR3 length: 13 amino acids. Trimming removed 6 bases at V and 2 bases at J, with 10 bases between. Germline CDR1 and CDR2: LNHDA and SQIVND (reference sequence). The CDR3 nucleotides are TGTGCCAGTAGCTTTGGGAGGAACTATGGCTACACCTTC. As protein: CASSFGRNYGYTF.

The rearrangement links TRBV30 to TRBJ1-5, with TRBD1 as a possible D gene (6 bases). V lost 7 bases and J lost 7, with 14 bases in between. The CDR3 loop spans 12 amino acids. From germline, CDR1 is GTSNPN and CDR2 SVGIG (reference sequence). CDR3 amino acids: CAYRQDRQPQHF. The DNA of the CDR3 is TGTGCCTACCGACAGGACCGGCAGCCCCAGCATTTT.

The chain joins TRBV5-1 to TRBJ1-1; no definite D call. There are 15 residues in the CDR3. Germline CDR1 and CDR2: SGHRS and YFSETQ. Trimming cost V 5 bases and J 3 bases, with 17 bases left between them. The CDR3 bases are TGCGCCAGCAGGAGTGCTGGAGGGCAGGACACTGAAGCTTTCTTT. This sequence encodes CASRSAGGQDTEAFF.

The chain's CDR3 is CSVVNNQETQYF. The CDR3 DNA reads as TGCAGCGTTGTTAATAACCAAGAGACCCAGTACTTC. The genes are TRBV29-1 and TRBJ2-5; D gene uncertain. V lost 4 bases to trimming and J lost 0 bases, with 6 bases between them. This CDR3 has 12 amino acids. The germline gives CDR1 SQVTM, CDR2 ANQGSEA.

V usage is TRBV28 and J usage is TRBJ1-1, with D uncertain. The CDR3 runs 14 residues. Germline V gives CDR1 MDHEN, CDR2 SYDVKM. V gave up 4 bases and J gave up 0 bases, with 9 bases separating them. The CDR3 protein is CASSSRELNTEAFF. The DNA for the CDR3 is TGTGCCAGCAGTTCCCGGGAGCTGAACACTGAAGCTTTCTTT.

The J gene is TRBJ2-1, the V gene TRBV4-2; 10 bases match TRBD2. The length of the CDR3 is 17 residues. The V gene end was trimmed by 0 bases and the J gene end by 6 bases; junction bases not matched to a gene: 8. CDR1 is LGHNA and CDR2 is YNFKEQ in the germline V gene. The CDR3 protein is CASSQEPAGGGRNEQFF. The CDR3 bases are TGTGCCAGCAGCCAAGAACCAGCGGGAGGGGGGCGCAATGAGCAGTTCTTC.

J is TRBJ2-3 and V is TRBV5-6, with a weak D call TRBD1 (8 bases). The V end was cut by 2 bases, the J end by 4 bases, with 17 bases between. Germline values: CDR1 SGHDT, CDR2 YYEEEE. The CDR3 has 16 amino acids. CDR3 nucleotides: TGTGCCAGCAGCTTTCTTAAACAGGGGGGGGCAGATACGCAGTATTTT. Amino acids: CASSFLKQGGADTQYF. Full variable domain (outside the CDR3, taken from reference TRBV5-6 and TRBJ2-3): DAGVTQSPTHLIKTRGQQVTLRCSPKSGHDTVSWYQQALGQGPQFIFQYYEEEERQRGNFPDRFSGHQFPNYSSELNVNALLLGDSALYLCASSFLKQGGADTQYFGPGTRLTVL.

The V gene is TRBV4-1, the J gene TRBJ1-4; TRBD1 aligns across 8 bases. Unmatched junction bases numbered 13, after V lost 3 bases and J lost 4 bases. Germline V gives CDR1 MGHRA, CDR2 YSYEKL. This CDR3 has 18 residues. The CDR3 spells CASSQTPSGGWDNEKLFF. The CDR3 DNA sequence: TGCGCCAGCAGCCAGACCCCTTCAGGGGGCTGGGATAATGAAAAACTGTTTTTT.

The chain links TRBV28 to TRBJ1-1; 7 bases line up with TRBD1. V trimming: 5 bases; J trimming: 0 bases; junction bases outside the gene matches: 15. The CDR3 sequence is 18 residues long. The germline CDR1 and CDR2 sequences are MDHEN and SYDVKM. CDR3 nucleotide sequence: TGTGCCAGCAGTGAGGTAGGAGCAGGGGGACTCATGAACACTGAAGCTTTCTTT. Protein sequence: CASSEVGAGGLMNTEAFF.

V usage is TRBV30 and J usage is TRBJ2-4; the match to TRBD2 covers 13 bases. In germline, CDR1 is GTSNPN, CDR2 SVGIG (reference sequence). This CDR3 is 18 amino acids long. With V trimmed by 2 bases and J by 0 bases, 7 bases remained unmatched. The DNA of the CDR3 is TGTGCCTGGAGTCCCCCGGGACTAGCGGGGATAGCCAAAAACATTCAGTACTTC. Translation gives CAWSPPGLAGIAKNIQYF.

The chain recombines TRBV25-1 with TRBJ1-4, with D perhaps TRBD1 (6 bases). This CDR3 is 13 amino acids long. Germline lookup yields CDR1 MGHDK and CDR2 SYGVNS. V gave up 8 bases and J gave up 5 bases, with 12 bases separating them. DNA of the CDR3: TGTGCCAGCCAGGACAGCCCAAATGAAAAACTGTTTTTT. Its translation: CASQDSPNEKLFF.

The V gene is TRBV7-8, the J gene TRBJ1-5; 10 bases fit TRBD1. Trimming removed 5 bases from V and 6 bases from J; junction bases left unmatched: 13. Looked up from germline, CDR1 is SGHVS and CDR2 is FQNEAQ. The CDR3 has 17 residues. In DNA form, the CDR3 reads TGTGCCAGCAGCCCTAGGACAGGGGGTTCTTTTGGTCAGCCCCAGCATTTT. Its protein product is CASSPRTGGSFGQPQHF. The full variable domain, in which reference TRBV7-8 and TRBJ1-5 provide the parts outside the CDR3, is GAGVSQSPRYKVAKRGQDVALRCDPISGHVSLFWYQQALGQGPEFLTYFQNEAQLDKSGLPSDRFFAERPEGSVSTLKIQRTQQEDSAVYLCASSPRTGGSFGQPQHFGDGTRLSIL.

J is TRBJ1-1 and V is TRBV30; D unresolved. V lost 3 bases, J lost 3 bases, and 8 bases lay in between. In germline, CDR1 is GTSNPN, CDR2 SVGIG (reference sequence). CDR3 length equals 12 residues. The CDR3 DNA is TGTGCCTGGAGACGGGTTGACACTGAAGCTTTCTTT. Its translation: CAWRRVDTEAFF.

V and J are TRBV7-2 and TRBJ1-4; a possible D gene is TRBD1 (5 bases). Germline assignment: CDR1 SGHTA and CDR2 FQGNSA. The V and J ends lost 5 bases and 6 bases respectively, with 16 bases between them. This CDR3 is 15 amino acids long. CDR3 coding DNA: TGTGCCAGCAGCCCGCGGGGGGTCCCCGATGAAAAACTGTTTTTT. Encoded protein: CASSPRGVPDEKLFF.

The genes are TRBV29-1 and TRBJ2-7; 9 bases agree with TRBD2. CDR1 is SQVTM and CDR2 is ANQGSEA in the germline V gene. V was clipped by 6 bases and J by 2 bases; unmatched bases: 2. This CDR3 comprises 12 residues. The CDR3 here is CSVIAGAYEQYF. CDR3 coding DNA: TGCAGCGTCATAGCGGGGGCCTACGAGCAGTACTTC.